This T cell receptor beta chain comes out of a study of blood T cells in healthy people across ages. Study findings and constraints: A greater number of naive CD4+ cells and higher diversity distinguished long-lived donors from aged donors.

Donors each provided roughly 11 milliliters of peripheral blood. The CDR3 sequence is 15 residues long. Germline V gives CDR1 SGHRS, CDR2 YFSETQ. The trim removed 3 bases at V and 2 bases at J, leaving 4 bases unmatched. With respect to this clonotype: Its matching antigen is unknown.

A second PCR of 7 to 11 cycles used a sample-barcoded 5' primer and a J-beta primer mix. One entry per CDR3 protein, called by TCRdb with MiXCR from the 5' RACE reads. This sample carries some 1.4 million distinct CDR3 sequences, roughly 45% of them seen once, and the ten largest clones take 7% to 9%. The sequence came from a woman between 18 and 29 years old in good health. This chain uses TRBV5-1 with TRBJ2-7; 11 bases fit TRBD2. Sequenced input: blood. CDR3 coding DNA: TGCGCCAGCAGCTCGGGACTAGCGGAGCCCTACGAGCAGTACTTC. Translating gives CASSSGLAEPYEQYF.